Following are 5 T cell receptor beta chains from one sample sequenced in a study of cytomegalovirus exposure and HLA in healthy donors. Sequenced by immunoSEQ multiplex PCR; TCRdb stores in-frame clones only, minus some. The sample comprises around 150,000 clones, roughly four fifths of which are singletons, and 25% to 30% rests with the top ten. The material sequenced was PBMCs. The receptors originated from a man under 40 in good health and CMV-seropositive.

The rearrangement joins TRBV7-2 to TRBJ1-1; D unclear. The CDR3 is 13 residues long. The V and J ends lost 8 bases and 5 bases respectively, with 15 bases between them. CDR1 and CDR2 from the germline V gene are SGHTA and FQGNSA. CDR3 amino acids: CASSEQAGTEAFF. The CDR3 nucleotides read TGTGCCAGCTCTGAGCAGGCGGGGACTGAAGCTTTCTTT.

This sequence joins TRBV4-1 and TRBJ2-2; no firm D call. CDR1 and CDR2 (germline): MGHRA, YSYEKL. V was clipped by 3 bases and J by 3 bases, with 8 bases between them. This CDR3 region has 14 residues. The CDR3 loop is CASSQASYTGELFF. The CDR3, as DNA: TGCGCCAGCAGCCAGGCATCTTACACCGGGGAGCTGTTTTTT.

This rearrangement joins TRBV11-2 to TRBJ1-1; 7 nucleotides agree with TRBD1. This CDR3 has 14 amino acids. V lost 7 bases to trimming and J lost 4 bases; unmatched junction nucleotides: 9. CDR1 and CDR2 (germline): SGHAT, FQNNGV. The DNA for the CDR3 is TGTGCCAGCACCAAGACAGGGTGGGGCACTGAAGCTTTCTTT. Its translation: CASTKTGWGTEAFF.

This clone was seen once. The chain carries TRBV15 and TRBJ1-3, with D maybe TRBD1 (5 bases). Trimming left V 0 bases short and J 6 bases short, with 12 bases between. Germline values: CDR1 LNHNV, CDR2 YYDKDF (reference sequence). This CDR3 has 15 amino acids. The CDR3 sequence is CATSRDQGSVNTIYF. The CDR3 DNA follows: TGTGCCACCAGCAGAGATCAGGGTTCGGTAAACACCATATATTTT. The entire variable domain, with the rest obtained from reference TRBV15 and TRBJ1-3, is as follows: DAMVIQNPRYQVTQFGKPVTLSCSQTLNHNVMYWYQQKSSQAPKLLFHYYDKDFNNEADTPDNFQSRRPNTSFCFLDIRSPGLGDTAMYLCATSRDQGSVNTIYFGEGSWLTVV.

J is TRBJ2-5 and V is TRBV5-1, with TRBD1 matching 9 bases. CDR1 is SGHRS and CDR2 is YFSETQ in the germline V gene. The length of the CDR3 is 15 residues. The V gene end was trimmed by 4 bases and the J gene end by 5 bases; junction bases not matched to a gene: 9. CDR3 in DNA: TGCGCCAGCAGCGCGGGACAGGGAAGGAGGGAGACCCAGTACTTC. Protein: CASSAGQGRRETQYF.